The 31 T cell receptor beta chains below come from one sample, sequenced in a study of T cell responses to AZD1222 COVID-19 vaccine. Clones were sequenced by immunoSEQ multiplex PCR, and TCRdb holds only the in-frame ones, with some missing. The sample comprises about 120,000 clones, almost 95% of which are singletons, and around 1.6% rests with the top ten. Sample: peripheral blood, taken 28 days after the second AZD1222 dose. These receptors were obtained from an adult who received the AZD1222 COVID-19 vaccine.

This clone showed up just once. CDR3 coding DNA: TGCGCCAGCAGCCGGGGACCGGAGGGTAATCAGCCCCAGCATTTT. Translation: CASSRGPEGNQPQHF. The V gene is TRBV5-1, the J gene TRBJ1-5; possibly TRBD1 for D (5 bases). This CDR3 region has 15 residues. V lost 4 bases to trimming and J lost 4 bases, with 15 bases between them. CDR1 and CDR2 (germline): SGHRS, YFSETQ. Full variable domain (rest looked up from reference TRBV5-1 and TRBJ1-5): KAGVTQTPRYLIKTRGQQVTLSCSPISGHRSVSWYQQTPGQGLQFLFEYFSETQRNKGNFPGRFSGRQFSNSRSEMNVSTLELGDSALYLCASSRGPEGNQPQHFGDGTRLSIL.

The CDR3 DNA follows: TGTGCCAGCAGTTACCCCCGGGACAGGGTCAACAATGAGCAGTTCTTC. It yields the protein CASSYPRDRVNNEQFF. The V call is TRBV28, the J call TRBJ2-1; 9 bases are shared with TRBD1. After removal of 4 bases from V and 5 bases from J, the junction contained 9 bases not matched to a gene. This CDR3 has 16 residues. Germline lookup yields CDR1 MDHEN and CDR2 SYDVKM.

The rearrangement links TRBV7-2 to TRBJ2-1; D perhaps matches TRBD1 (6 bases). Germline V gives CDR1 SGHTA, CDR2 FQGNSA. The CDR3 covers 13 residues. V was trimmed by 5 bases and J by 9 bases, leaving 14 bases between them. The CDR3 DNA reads TGTGCCAGCAGCCGACCCGCGACAGGTGAGCAGTTCTTC. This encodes CASSRPATGEQFF.

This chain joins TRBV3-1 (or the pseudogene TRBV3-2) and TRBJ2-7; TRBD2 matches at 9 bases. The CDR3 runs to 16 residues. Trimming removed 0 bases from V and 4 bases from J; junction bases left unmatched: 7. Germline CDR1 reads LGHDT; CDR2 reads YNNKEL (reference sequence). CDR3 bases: TGTGCCAGCAGCCAAGAACGGGCGGGAGGGAGTTACGAGCAGTACTTC. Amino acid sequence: CASSQERAGGSYEQYF.

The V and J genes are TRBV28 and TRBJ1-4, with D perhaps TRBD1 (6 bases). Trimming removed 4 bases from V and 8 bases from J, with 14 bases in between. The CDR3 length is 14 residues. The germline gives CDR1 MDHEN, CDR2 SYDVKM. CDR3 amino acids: CASSSQDRREKLFF. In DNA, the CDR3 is TGTGCCAGCAGTTCCCAAGACAGGCGCGAAAAACTGTTTTTT.

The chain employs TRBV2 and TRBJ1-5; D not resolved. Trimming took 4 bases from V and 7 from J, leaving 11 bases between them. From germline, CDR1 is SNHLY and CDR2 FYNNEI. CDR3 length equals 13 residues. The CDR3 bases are TGTGCCAGCAGTGGAAGGTCCGGACAGCCCCAGCATTTT. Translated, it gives CASSGRSGQPQHF. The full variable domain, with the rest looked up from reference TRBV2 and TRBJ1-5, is EPEVTQTPSHQVTQMGQEVILRCVPISNHLYFYWYRQILGQKVEFLVSFYNNEISEKSEIFDDQFSVERPDGSNFTLKIRSTKLEDSAMYFCASSGRSGQPQHFGDGTRLSIL.

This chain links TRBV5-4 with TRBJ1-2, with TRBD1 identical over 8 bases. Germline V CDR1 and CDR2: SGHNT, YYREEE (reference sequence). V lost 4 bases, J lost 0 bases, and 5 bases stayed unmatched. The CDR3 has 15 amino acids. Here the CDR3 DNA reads TGTGCCAGCAGCCCTGGACAGGGAGCTAACTATGGCTACACCTTC. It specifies CASSPGQGANYGYTF.

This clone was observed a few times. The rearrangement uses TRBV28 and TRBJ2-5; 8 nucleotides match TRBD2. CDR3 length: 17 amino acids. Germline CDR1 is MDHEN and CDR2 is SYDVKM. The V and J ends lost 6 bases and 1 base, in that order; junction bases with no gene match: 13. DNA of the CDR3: TGTGCCAGCAGACCCCCCCACGGGAGGGTCCGCCAAGAGACCCAGTACTTC. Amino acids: CASRPPHGRVRQETQYF.

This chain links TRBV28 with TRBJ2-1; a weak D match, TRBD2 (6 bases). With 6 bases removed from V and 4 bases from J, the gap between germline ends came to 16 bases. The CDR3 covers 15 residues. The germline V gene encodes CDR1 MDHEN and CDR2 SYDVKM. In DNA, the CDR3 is TGTGCCAGCAGCACGCAGAGCGGGTATTACAATGAGCAGTTCTTC. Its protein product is CASSTQSGYYNEQFF.

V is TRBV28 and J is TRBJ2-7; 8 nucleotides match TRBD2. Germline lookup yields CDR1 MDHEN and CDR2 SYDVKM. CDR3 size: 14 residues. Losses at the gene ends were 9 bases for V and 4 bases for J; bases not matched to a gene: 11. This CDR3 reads CASSGIQALYEQYF. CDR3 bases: TGTGCCAGTAGCGGGATACAGGCACTTTACGAGCAGTACTTC.

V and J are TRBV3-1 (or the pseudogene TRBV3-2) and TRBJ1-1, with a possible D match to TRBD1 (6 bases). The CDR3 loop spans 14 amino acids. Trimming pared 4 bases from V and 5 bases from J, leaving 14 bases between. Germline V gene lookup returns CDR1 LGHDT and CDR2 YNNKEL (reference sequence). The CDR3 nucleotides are TGTGCCAGCAGCCTTAAATTAGGGGGGACTGAAGCTTTCTTT. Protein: CASSLKLGGTEAFF.

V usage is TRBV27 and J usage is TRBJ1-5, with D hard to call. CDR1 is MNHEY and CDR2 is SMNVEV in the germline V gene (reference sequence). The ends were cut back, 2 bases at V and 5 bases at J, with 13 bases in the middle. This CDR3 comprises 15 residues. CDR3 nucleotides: TGTGCCAGCAGTTTACCGGACGGGGATGATCAGCCCCAGCATTTT. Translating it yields CASSLPDGDDQPQHF.

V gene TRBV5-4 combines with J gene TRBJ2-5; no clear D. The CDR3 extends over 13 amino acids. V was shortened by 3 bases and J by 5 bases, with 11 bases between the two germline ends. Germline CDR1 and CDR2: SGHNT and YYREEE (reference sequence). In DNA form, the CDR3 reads TGTGCCAGCAGCTCGTCGGAGCGTGAGACCCAGTACTTC. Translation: CASSSSERETQYF.

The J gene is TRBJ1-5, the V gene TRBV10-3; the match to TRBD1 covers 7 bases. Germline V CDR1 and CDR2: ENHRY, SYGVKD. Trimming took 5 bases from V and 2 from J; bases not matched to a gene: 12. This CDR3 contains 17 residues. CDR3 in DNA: TGTGCCATCAGTTCGGGACAGAGCTTAAATCGCAATCAGCCCCAGCATTTT. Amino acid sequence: CAISSGQSLNRNQPQHF.

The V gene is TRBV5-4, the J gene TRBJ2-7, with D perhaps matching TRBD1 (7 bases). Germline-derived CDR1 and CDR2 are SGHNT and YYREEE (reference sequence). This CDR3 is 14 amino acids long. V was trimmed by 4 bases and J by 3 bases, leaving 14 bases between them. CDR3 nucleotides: TGTGCCAGCAGCCCTGGCAGGGGGGACTACGAGCAGTACTTC. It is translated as CASSPGRGDYEQYF.

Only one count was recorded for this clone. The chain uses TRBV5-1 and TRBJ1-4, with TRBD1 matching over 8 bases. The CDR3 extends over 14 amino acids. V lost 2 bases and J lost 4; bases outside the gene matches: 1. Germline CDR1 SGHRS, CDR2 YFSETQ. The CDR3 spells CASSFGQGNEKLFF. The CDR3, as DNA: TGCGCCAGCAGCTTTGGACAGGGTAATGAAAAACTGTTTTTT. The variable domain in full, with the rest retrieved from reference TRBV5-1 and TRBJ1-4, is KAGVTQTPRYLIKTRGQQVTLSCSPISGHRSVSWYQQTPGQGLQFLFEYFSETQRNKGNFPGRFSGRQFSNSRSEMNVSTLELGDSALYLCASSFGQGNEKLFFGSGTQLSVL.

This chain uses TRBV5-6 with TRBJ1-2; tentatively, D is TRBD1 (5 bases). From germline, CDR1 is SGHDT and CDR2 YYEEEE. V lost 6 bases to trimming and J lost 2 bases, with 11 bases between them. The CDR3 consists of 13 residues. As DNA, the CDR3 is TGTGCCAGCACCGCGGGACGCAACTATGGCTACACCTTC. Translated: CASTAGRNYGYTF.

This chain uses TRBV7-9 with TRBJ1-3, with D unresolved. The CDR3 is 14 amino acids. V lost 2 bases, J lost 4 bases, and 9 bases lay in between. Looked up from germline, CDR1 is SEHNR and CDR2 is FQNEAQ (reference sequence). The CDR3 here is CASSLLDDGNTIYF. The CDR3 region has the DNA TGTGCCAGCAGCTTATTAGATGACGGAAACACCATATATTTT.

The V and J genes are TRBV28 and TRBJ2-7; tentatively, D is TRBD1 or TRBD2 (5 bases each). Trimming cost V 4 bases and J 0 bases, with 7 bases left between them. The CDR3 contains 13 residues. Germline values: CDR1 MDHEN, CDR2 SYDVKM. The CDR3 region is CASSSGTSYEQYF. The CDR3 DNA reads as TGTGCCAGCAGTTCCGGGACCTCCTACGAGCAGTACTTC.

The CDR3 sequence is CASSPGTGSSTDTQYF. The CDR3 DNA reads TGCGCCAGCAGCCCCGGGACAGGGAGTAGCACAGATACGCAGTATTTT. The chain uses TRBV5-1 and TRBJ2-3; 9 positions match TRBD1. This CDR3 has 16 residues. In germline, CDR1 is SGHRS, CDR2 YFSETQ. With V trimmed by 4 bases and J by 0 bases, 6 bases remained unmatched.

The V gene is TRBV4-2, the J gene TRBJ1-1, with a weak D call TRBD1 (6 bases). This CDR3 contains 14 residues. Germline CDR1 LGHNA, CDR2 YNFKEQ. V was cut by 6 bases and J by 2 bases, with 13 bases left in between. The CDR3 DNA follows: TGTGCCAGCAGAGCATGGGACACCAACACTGAAGCTTTCTTT. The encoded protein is CASRAWDTNTEAFF.

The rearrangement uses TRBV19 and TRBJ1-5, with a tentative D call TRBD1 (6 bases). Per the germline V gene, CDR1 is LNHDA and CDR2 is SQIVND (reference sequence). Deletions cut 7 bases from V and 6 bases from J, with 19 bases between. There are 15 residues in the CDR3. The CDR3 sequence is CASTRRGVRGQPQHF. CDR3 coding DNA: TGTGCCAGTACCCGAAGGGGGGTACGGGGTCAGCCCCAGCATTTT.

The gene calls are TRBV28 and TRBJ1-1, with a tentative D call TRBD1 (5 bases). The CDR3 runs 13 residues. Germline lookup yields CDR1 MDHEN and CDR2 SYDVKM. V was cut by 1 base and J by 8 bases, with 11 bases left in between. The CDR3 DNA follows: TGTGCCAGCAGTTTATTGACAGAGAGAGAAGCTTTCTTT. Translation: CASSLLTEREAFF.

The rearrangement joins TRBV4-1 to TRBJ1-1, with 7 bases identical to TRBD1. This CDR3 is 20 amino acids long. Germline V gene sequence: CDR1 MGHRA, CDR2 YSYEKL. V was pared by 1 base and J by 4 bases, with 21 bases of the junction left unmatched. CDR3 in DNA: TGCGCCAGCAGCCAAGGGGAAAGGGGCCAGGGGGGCCCTCGGAGCACTGAAGCTTTCTTT. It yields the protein CASSQGERGQGGPRSTEAFF.

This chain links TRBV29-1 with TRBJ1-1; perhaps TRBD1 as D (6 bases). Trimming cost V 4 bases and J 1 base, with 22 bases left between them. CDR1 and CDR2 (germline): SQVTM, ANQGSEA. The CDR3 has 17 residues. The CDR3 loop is CSVALDRHYSENTEAFF. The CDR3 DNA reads TGCAGCGTTGCCCTGGACAGACATTATTCCGAGAACACTGAAGCTTTCTTT. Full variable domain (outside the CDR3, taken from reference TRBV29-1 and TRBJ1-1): SAVISQKPSRDICQRGTSLTIQCQVDSQVTMMFWYRQQPGQSLTLIATANQGSEATYESGFVIDKFPISRPNLTFSTLTVSNMSPEDSSIYLCSVALDRHYSENTEAFFGQGTRLTVV.

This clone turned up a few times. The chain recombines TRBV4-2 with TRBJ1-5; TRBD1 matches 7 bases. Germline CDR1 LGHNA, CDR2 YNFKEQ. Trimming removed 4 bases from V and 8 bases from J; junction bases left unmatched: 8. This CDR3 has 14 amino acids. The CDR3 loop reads CASSPRQGLKPQHF. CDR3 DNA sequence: TGTGCCAGCAGCCCACGACAGGGCCTGAAGCCCCAGCATTTT.

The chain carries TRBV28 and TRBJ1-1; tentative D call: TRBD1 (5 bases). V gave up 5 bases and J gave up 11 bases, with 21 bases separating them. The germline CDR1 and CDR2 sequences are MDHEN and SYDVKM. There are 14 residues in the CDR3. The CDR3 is CASSAFWQGLGAFF. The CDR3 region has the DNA TGTGCCAGCAGTGCCTTTTGGCAGGGTCTGGGTGCTTTCTTT.

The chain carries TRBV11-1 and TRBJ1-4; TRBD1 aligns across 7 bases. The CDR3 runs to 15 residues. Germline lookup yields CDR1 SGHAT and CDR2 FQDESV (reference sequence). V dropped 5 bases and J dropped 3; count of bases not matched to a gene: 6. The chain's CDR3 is CASSTGTAANEKLFF. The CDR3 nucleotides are TGTGCCAGCAGCACTGGGACAGCCGCTAATGAAAAACTGTTTTTT.

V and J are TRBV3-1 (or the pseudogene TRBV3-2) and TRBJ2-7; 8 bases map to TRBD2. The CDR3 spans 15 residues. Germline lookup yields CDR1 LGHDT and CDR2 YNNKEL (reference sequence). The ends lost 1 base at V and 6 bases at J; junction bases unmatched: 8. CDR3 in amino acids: CASSQAVGLAREQYF. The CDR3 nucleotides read TGTGCCAGCAGCCAAGCTGTAGGACTAGCTCGCGAGCAGTACTTC.

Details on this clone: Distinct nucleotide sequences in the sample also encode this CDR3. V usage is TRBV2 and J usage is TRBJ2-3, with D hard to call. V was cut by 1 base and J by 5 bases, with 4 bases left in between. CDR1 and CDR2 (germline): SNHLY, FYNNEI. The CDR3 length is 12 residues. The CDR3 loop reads CASSEEGDTQYF. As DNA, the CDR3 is TGTGCCAGCAGTGAAGAGGGAGATACGCAGTATTTT. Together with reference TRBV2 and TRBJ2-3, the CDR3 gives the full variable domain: EPEVTQTPSHQVTQMGQEVILRCVPISNHLYFYWYRQILGQKVEFLVSFYNNEISEKSEIFDDQFSVERPDGSNFTLKIRSTKLEDSAMYFCASSEEGDTQYFGPGTRLTVL.

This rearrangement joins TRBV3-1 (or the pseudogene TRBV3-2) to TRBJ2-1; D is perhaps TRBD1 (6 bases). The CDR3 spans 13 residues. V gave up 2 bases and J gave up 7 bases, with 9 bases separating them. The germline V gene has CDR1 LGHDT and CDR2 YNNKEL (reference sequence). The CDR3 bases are TGTGCCAGCAGCCAAATGGGGGCTAATGAGCAGTTCTTC. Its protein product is CASSQMGANEQFF.